One sample yielded the 10 T cell receptor beta chains listed below, sequenced in a study of vaccination effects on CD4 cells after COVID-19. Antigen-specific CD4+ T cells were expanded (with viral peptide pools) by the ViraFEST assay ahead of sequencing. Once cultured for about 9 days, the cells underwent separation to obtain CD4+ T cells. The individual was infected with SARS-CoV-2 between March and December 2020, as confirmed by PCR. What these receptors recognize is not known. Sequencing was performed with immunoSEQ multiplex PCR; in TCRdb, only in-frame clones are kept and a portion is missing. Among more than 35,000 clones listed, under 80% were seen once. Sequenced here: CD4+ T cells from PBMCs cultured with a peptide pool, sampled before COVID-19 vaccination. The receptors derive from a human donor who had a prior SARS-CoV-2 infection.

The chain is built from TRBV11-2 and TRBJ2-7; TRBD2 aligns across 13 bases. Germline loops: CDR1 SGHAT, CDR2 FQNNGV. The CDR3 loop spans 18 amino acids. V gave up 1 base and J gave up 0 bases; unmatched junction bases: 6. The CDR3 here is CASSLAAGLAGRSYEQYF. CDR3 nucleotides: TGTGCCAGCAGCTTAGCCGCGGGACTAGCGGGACGCTCCTACGAGCAGTACTTC.

The chain links TRBV3-1 (or the pseudogene TRBV3-2) to TRBJ1-4; 7 nucleotides line up with TRBD1. Trimming removed 0 bases from V and 3 bases from J; junction bases left unmatched: 10. Germline V lookup: CDR1 LGHDT, CDR2 YNNKEL (reference sequence). The CDR3 extends over 18 amino acids. CDR3: CASSQDLIGGASNEKLFF. CDR3 DNA sequence: TGTGCCAGCAGCCAAGATCTAATAGGGGGCGCCTCTAATGAAAAACTGTTTTTT.

This sequence joins TRBV2 and TRBJ2-7; D remains unclear. CDR3 length: 14 amino acids. Trimming pared 1 base from V and 0 bases from J, leaving 7 bases between. Germline V gene sequence: CDR1 SNHLY, CDR2 FYNNEI. The CDR3 DNA follows: TGTGCCAGCAGTGAAGACACTAACTCCTACGAGCAGTACTTC. Its protein is CASSEDTNSYEQYF.

The chain links TRBV5-1 to TRBJ2-1, with 7 bases that match TRBD1. The V gene's germline CDR1 is SGHRS and CDR2 YFSETQ. The CDR3 is 15 residues long. V lost 4 bases, J lost 0 bases, and 4 bases stayed unmatched. The DNA for the CDR3 is TGCGCCAGCAGCCTGGGACAGACCTCCTACAATGAGCAGTTCTTC. Its protein is CASSLGQTSYNEQFF.

CDR3 bases: TGCGCCAGCAGCTACCAACAAGACAGGGTGGACGAGCAGTACTTC. It codes for CASSYQQDRVDEQYF. The rearrangement uses TRBV5-1 and TRBJ2-7, with 7 bases fitting TRBD1. Germline V gene data show CDR1 as SGHRS and CDR2 as YFSETQ. This CDR3 is 15 amino acids long. Trimming removed 3 bases from V and 5 bases from J; junction bases left unmatched: 11.

The chain recombines TRBV7-2 with TRBJ1-5; D is undetermined. Between the trimmed V and J ends, which lost 3 bases and 1 base, there was a span of 4 bases. The CDR3 covers 13 residues. Looked up from germline, CDR1 is SGHTA and CDR2 is FQGNSA. Here the CDR3 DNA reads TGTGCCAGCAGCTTGAGGAGCAATCAGCCCCAGCATTTT. Translated, it gives CASSLRSNQPQHF.

This clone was detected only a few times. This chain uses TRBV19 with TRBJ1-1; no firm D call. The CDR3 extends over 12 amino acids. CDR1 LNHDA and CDR2 SQIVND come from the germline V gene (reference sequence). V lost 6 bases and J lost 10, with 15 bases in between. The CDR3 coding sequence is TGTGCCAGTAGCCCAGGACCGCCGGGAGCTTTCTTT. Translating it yields CASSPGPPGAFF.

This chain links TRBV11-3 with TRBJ1-4; possibly TRBD1 for D (6 bases). Germline V gene lookup returns CDR1 SGHNT and CDR2 YENEEA. The CDR3 sequence is 15 residues long. The V end lost 2 bases, the J end lost 2 bases, and 9 bases lay between the germline ends. The CDR3 nucleotides are TGTGCCAGCAGCTTACCAGGGGTGACTAATGAAAAACTGTTTTTT. Protein: CASSLPGVTNEKLFF.

The chain has TRBV11-2 and TRBJ2-5; D is possibly TRBD1 (6 bases). This CDR3 has 14 residues. V lost 4 bases to trimming and J lost 3 bases, with 12 bases between them. Per germline, CDR1 SGHAT and CDR2 FQNNGV. The CDR3 coding sequence is TGTGCCAGCAGCTACGCAACAGGGAAAGAGACCCAGTACTTC. Protein product: CASSYATGKETQYF.

J is TRBJ2-3 and V is TRBV30, with 13 bases identical to TRBD2. CDR3 size: 15 residues. The germline gives CDR1 GTSNPN, CDR2 SVGIG (reference sequence). V shed 7 bases, J shed 5 bases, and the junction held 9 bases outside the gene matches. DNA of the CDR3: TGTGCCTATTCGGGACTAGCGGGAAGGATAGATACGCAGTATTTT. Translation gives CAYSGLAGRIDTQYF.